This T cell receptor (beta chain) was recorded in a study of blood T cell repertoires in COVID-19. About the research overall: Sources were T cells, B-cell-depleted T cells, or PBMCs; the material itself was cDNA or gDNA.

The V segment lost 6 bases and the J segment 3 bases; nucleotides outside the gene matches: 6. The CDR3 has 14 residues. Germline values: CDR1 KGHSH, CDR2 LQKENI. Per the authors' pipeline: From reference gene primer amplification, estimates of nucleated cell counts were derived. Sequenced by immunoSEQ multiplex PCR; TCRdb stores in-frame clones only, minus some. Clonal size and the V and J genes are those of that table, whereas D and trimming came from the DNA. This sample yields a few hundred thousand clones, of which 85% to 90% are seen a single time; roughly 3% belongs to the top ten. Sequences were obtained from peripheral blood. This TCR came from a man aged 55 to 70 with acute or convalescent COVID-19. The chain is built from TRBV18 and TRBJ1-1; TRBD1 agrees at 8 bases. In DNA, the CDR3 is TGTGCCAGCTCGCTCGGACAGGGTCACACTGAAGCTTTCTTT. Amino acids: CASSLGQGHTEAFF.